The entry that follows covers one T cell receptor (beta chain) sequence. Its matching antigen is unknown. CDR3 length: 16 amino acids. The V and J ends lost 5 bases and 4 bases respectively, with 19 bases between them. Germline CDR1 is SEHNR and CDR2 is FQNEAQ (reference sequence). The donors were healthy bone marrow donors. With 60 Vbeta and 13 Jbeta primers, the PCR was carried out. Here immunoSEQ multiplex PCR was the method, and the copy in TCRdb shows in-frame clones only, minus some. The sample includes about 110,000 clones, around 80% of them seen just once. These data are taken from a study of cytomegalovirus exposure and HLA in healthy donors. Study-wide points: What a later analysis showed was that several of the most significant clusters appeared linked to common viral pathogens. An assumption of roughly uniform sequencing depth across donors underlay the presence/absence analyses. TCR beta sequences numbering over 15,000 were associated with HLA alleles at 0.05 false discovery rate in a later analysis.

The source of this sequence is a man between 35 and 55 years old in good health and CMV-seronegative. Sequenced material: PBMCs. This chain joins TRBV7-9 and TRBJ2-3; D might be TRBD2 (5 bases). The CDR3 spells CASSPGRAGSPDTQYF. The CDR3 DNA reads as TGTGCCAGCAGCCCCGGTCGGGCGGGTTCTCCAGATACGCAGTATTTT. The whole variable domain, filled in from reference TRBV7-9 and TRBJ2-3, reads DTGVSQNPRHKITKRGQNVTFRCDPISEHNRLYWYRQTLGQGPEFLTYFQNEAQLEKSRLLSDRFSAERPKGSFSTLEIQRTEQGDSAMYLCASSPGRAGSPDTQYFGPGTRLTVL.